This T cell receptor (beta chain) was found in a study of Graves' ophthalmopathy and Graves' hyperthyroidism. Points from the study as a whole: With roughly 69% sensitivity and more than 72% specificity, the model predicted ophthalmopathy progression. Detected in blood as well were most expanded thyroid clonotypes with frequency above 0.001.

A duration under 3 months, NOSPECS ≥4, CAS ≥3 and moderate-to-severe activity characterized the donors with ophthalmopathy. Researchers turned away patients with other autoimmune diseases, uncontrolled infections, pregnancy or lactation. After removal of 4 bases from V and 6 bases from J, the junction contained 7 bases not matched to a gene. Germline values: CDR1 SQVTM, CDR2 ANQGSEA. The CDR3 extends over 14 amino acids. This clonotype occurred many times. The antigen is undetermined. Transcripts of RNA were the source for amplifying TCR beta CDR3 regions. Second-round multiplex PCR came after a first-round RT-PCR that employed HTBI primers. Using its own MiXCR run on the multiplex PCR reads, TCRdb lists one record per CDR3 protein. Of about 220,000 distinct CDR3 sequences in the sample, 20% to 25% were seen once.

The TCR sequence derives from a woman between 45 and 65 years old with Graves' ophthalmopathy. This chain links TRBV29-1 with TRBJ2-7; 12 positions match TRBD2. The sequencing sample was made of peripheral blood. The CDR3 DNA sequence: TGCAGCGTTGTGCTAGCGGGAGGGCCGGGCGAGCAGTACTTC. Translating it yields CSVVLAGGPGEQYF.